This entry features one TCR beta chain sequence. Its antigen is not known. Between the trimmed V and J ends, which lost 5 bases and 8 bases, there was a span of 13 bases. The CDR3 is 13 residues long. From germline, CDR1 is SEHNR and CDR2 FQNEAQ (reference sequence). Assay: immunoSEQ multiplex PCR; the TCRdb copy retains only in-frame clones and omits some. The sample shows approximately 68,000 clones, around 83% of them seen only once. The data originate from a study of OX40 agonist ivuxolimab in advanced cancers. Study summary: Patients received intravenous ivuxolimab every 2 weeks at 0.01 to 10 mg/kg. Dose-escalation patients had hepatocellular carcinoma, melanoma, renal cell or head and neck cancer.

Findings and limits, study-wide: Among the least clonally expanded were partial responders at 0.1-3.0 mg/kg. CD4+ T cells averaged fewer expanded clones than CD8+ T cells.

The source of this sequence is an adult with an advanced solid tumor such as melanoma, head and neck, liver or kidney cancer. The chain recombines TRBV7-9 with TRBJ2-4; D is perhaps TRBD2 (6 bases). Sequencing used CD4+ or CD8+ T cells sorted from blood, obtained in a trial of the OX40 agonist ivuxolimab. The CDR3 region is CASSPVGGDIQYF. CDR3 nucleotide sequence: TGTGCCAGCAGCCCCGTAGGCGGGGACATTCAGTACTTC.